These 13 T cell receptor beta chains were sequenced from one sample in a study of OX40 agonist ivuxolimab in advanced cancers. Repertoires were generated with immunoSEQ multiplex PCR, while TCRdb's copy carries only in-frame clones and drops some. The sample has roughly 56,000 clones; 70% to 85% are singletons. The sample here was CD4+ or CD8+ T cells sorted from blood, taken in a trial of the OX40 agonist ivuxolimab. The receptors derive from an adult with an advanced solid tumor such as melanoma, head and neck, liver or kidney cancer.

This clone was detected once. V usage is TRBV30 and J usage is TRBJ2-1; 11 bases map to TRBD2. V was clipped by 4 bases and J by 9 bases; unmatched bases: 11. This CDR3 is 15 amino acids long. Germline V gives CDR1 GTSNPN, CDR2 SVGIG (reference sequence). CDR3 sequence reads: CAWTILAGAEGEQFF. For the CDR3, the DNA is TGTGCCTGGACCATACTAGCGGGGGCGGAAGGTGAGCAGTTCTTC.

This chain uses TRBV7-2 with TRBJ1-4, with 8 bases that match TRBD1. The CDR3 has 14 residues. Germline V gene sequence: CDR1 SGHTA, CDR2 FQGNSA. V was pared by 5 bases and J by 3 bases, with 2 bases of the junction left unmatched. The CDR3 nucleotides are TGTGCCAGCAGCCCAGGGGGCCCTAATGAAAAACTGTTTTTT. Protein: CASSPGGPNEKLFF.

The chain combines TRBV4-2 with TRBJ2-2, with 7 bases fitting TRBD2. Germline trimming cut 3 bases from V and 7 bases from J; bases unmatched to any gene: 5. Germline CDR1 LGHNA, CDR2 YNFKEQ. The CDR3 consists of 14 residues. The CDR3 DNA sequence: TGTGCCAGCAGCCAGGGAACGGGGGGCGGGGAGCTGTTTTTT. It is translated as CASSQGTGGGELFF.

V is TRBV9 and J is TRBJ2-1, with D uncertain. V gave up 3 bases and J gave up 9 bases, with 13 bases separating them. Germline V gene data show CDR1 as SGDLS and CDR2 as YYNGEE. The CDR3 length is 13 residues. In nucleotides, the CDR3 is TGTGCCAGCAGCGCCCCCGGCGCCACTGAGCAGTTCTTC. It specifies CASSAPGATEQFF.

The chain employs TRBV4-2 and TRBJ2-3; D is perhaps TRBD1 (5 bases). The CDR3 has 14 residues. Germline-derived CDR1 and CDR2 are LGHNA and YNFKEQ. V lost 5 bases and J 3 bases, leaving 12 bases between the germline ends. The CDR3 sequence is CASSIGAGTDTQYF. CDR3 sequence (DNA): TGTGCCAGCAGCATAGGGGCCGGGACAGATACGCAGTATTTT.

Only one count was recorded for this clone. The chain couples TRBV5-6 to TRBJ1-2; no clear D gene. Germline assignment: CDR1 SGHDT and CDR2 YYEEEE. V was shortened by 0 bases and J by 10 bases, with 10 bases between the two germline ends. The CDR3 length is 12 residues. DNA of the CDR3: TGTGCCAGCAGCTTGGCCGATATAACCTACACCTTC. This encodes CASSLADITYTF.

This clone occurred a few times. This chain uses TRBV19 with TRBJ1-5; 10 bases are a match to TRBD1. Germline V lookup: CDR1 LNHDA, CDR2 SQIVND (reference sequence). The ends lost 5 bases at V and 4 bases at J; junction bases unmatched: 11. The CDR3 loop spans 17 amino acids. The CDR3 spells CASSPTYRDRGNQPQHF. The CDR3, as DNA: TGTGCCAGTAGTCCCACTTACCGGGACAGGGGAAATCAGCCCCAGCATTTT.

V and J are TRBV4-2 and TRBJ2-1, with 7 bases identical to TRBD2. CDR1 is LGHNA, CDR2 YNFKEQ, per germline. After removal of 1 base from V and 9 bases from J, the junction contained 3 bases not matched to a gene. There are 13 residues in the CDR3. CDR3 amino acids: CASSQGVAGEQFF. DNA of the CDR3: TGTGCCAGCAGCCAAGGGGTAGCGGGTGAGCAGTTCTTC.

The rearrangement joins TRBV14 to TRBJ1-1; D gene uncertain. CDR3 length equals 13 residues. V lost 4 bases and J 1 base, leaving 7 bases between the germline ends. CDR1 is SGHDN and CDR2 is FVKESK in the germline V gene. CDR3 in DNA: TGTGCCAGCAGCCCGACGGCGAACACTGAAGCTTTCTTT. Residues: CASSPTANTEAFF.

The genes are TRBV20-1 and TRBJ2-5; D assignment may be TRBD1 or TRBD2 (5 bases each). Germline V lookup: CDR1 DFQATT, CDR2 SNEGSKA (reference sequence). With 6 bases removed from V and 5 bases from J, the gap between germline ends came to 10 bases. The CDR3 consists of 11 residues. CDR3 amino acids: CSAMGRETQYF. CDR3 DNA sequence: TGCAGTGCAATGGGACGCGAGACCCAGTACTTC.

The rearrangement links TRBV19 to TRBJ1-5, with a weak D call TRBD1 (6 bases). CDR1 is LNHDA and CDR2 is SQIVND in the germline V gene (reference sequence). The ends were cut back, 5 bases at V and 2 bases at J, with 19 bases in the middle. CDR3 length equals 17 residues. In DNA form, the CDR3 reads TGTGCCAGTAGTTTAAGACAGGCAGCGGGGGGCAATCAGCCCCAGCATTTT. Translating it yields CASSLRQAAGGNQPQHF.

About this clone itself: The sample carries other DNA sequences with the same CDR3. V and J are TRBV14 and TRBJ1-1; D is ambiguous. There are 14 residues in the CDR3. Trimming took off 1 base at V and 0 bases at J, with 6 bases between the two ends. CDR1 and CDR2 (germline): SGHDN, FVKESK. CDR3 nucleotides: TGTGCCAGCAGCCAAGCGGGAATGAACACTGAAGCTTTCTTT. Translating gives CASSQAGMNTEAFF.

This clone was observed once. The V call is TRBV11-3, the J call TRBJ2-4; D unresolved. V was clipped by 2 bases and J by 8 bases, with 22 bases between them. CDR1 is SGHNT and CDR2 is YENEEA in the germline V gene. This CDR3 contains 17 residues. CDR3 nucleotides: TGTGCCAGCAGCTTACTCTCCTCTCTTTCACGAAGAGACATTCAGTACTTC. It is translated as CASSLLSSLSRRDIQYF.